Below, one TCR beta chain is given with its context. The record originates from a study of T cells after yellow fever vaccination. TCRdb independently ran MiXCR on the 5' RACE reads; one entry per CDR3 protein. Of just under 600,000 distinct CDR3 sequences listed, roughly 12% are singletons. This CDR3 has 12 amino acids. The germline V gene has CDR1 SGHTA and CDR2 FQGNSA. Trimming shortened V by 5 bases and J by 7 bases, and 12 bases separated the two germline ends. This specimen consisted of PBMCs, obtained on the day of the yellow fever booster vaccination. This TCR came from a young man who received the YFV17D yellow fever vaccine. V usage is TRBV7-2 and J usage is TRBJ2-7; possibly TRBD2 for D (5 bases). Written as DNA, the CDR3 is TGTGCCAGCAGCCCCAGACCGGGAGAGCAGTACTTC. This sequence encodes CASSPRPGEQYF.